This TCR beta chain appears in the sequencing data of a study of tumor-infiltrating lymphocytes in primary liver carcinoma. In the study overall: Productive TCRbeta read counts per sample ran from roughly 3.5 to 7 million and were similar across tissue types. Study-level findings and limits: Tumor-adjacent and tumor-blood pairs overlapped less than tumor region pairs did. With p = 0.039, the top-250-clone fraction in tumors significantly exceeded that in blood.

Worth noting for this clonotype: What it binds is unknown. Possible read error: a much larger clone is one base away.

From around 520 ng of total RNA, TCR beta-specific cDNA was reverse-transcribed using a constant-region primer. TCR beta libraries came from three nested multiplex PCR rounds using slightly modified ARM-PCR. Running roughly 10 cycles apiece, the first two PCR rounds relied on TRBV1-TRBV30 forward primers together with a C-beta reverse primer. One entry per CDR3 protein, called by TCRdb with MiXCR from the multiplex PCR reads. The sample includes some 200,000 distinct CDR3 sequences, roughly 61% of them seen just once. Unsorted whole blood served as the source of blood RNA, and germline DNA was extracted as well. HBV chronically infected the treatment-naive patients. The CDR3 runs to 11 residues. The ends were cut back, 7 bases at V and 4 bases at J, with 10 bases in the middle. Germline V gene data show CDR1 as SQVTM and CDR2 as ANQGSEA.

The sample comprised peripheral blood. The chain employs TRBV29-1 and TRBJ1-2; D remains ambiguous. The TCR was taken from a woman aged 55-70 years with primary liver carcinoma and hepatitis B virus infection. The CDR3 DNA reads as TGCAGCGCTATGGGCAGCTATGGCTACACCTTC. Its translation is CSAMGSYGYTF.